Listed below are T cell receptor beta chains from one sample, sequenced in a study of blood T cell repertoires in COVID-19. Assay: immunoSEQ multiplex PCR; the TCRdb copy retains only in-frame clones and omits some. The table includes 250,000 or so clones, around 89% detected once. Sequenced material: PBMCs or T cells enriched from blood (not recorded which). The receptors derive from a man aged 45-65 years who had been exposed to COVID-19. Both conserved end residues are trimmed from each CDR3. The order of the fields is V gene, clone size, J gene, CDR3 protein. The size entry is marked missing in some rows and otherwise reads once, few, many or a size class.

v_gene: TRBV11-2
abundance: .
j_gene: TRBJ1-2
CDR3aa: ASSMDSYYGYT

v_gene: TRBV28
abundance: .
j_gene: TRBJ1-5
CDR3aa: ASSGQGATQPQH

v_gene: TRBV28
abundance: once
j_gene: TRBJ2-1
CDR3aa: ASSSGYLNEQF

v_gene: TRBV20-1
abundance: .
j_gene: TRBJ1-4
CDR3aa: SASWQGISEKLF

v_gene: TRBV6-5
abundance: .
j_gene: TRBJ1-5
CDR3aa: ASRSLDRLYQPQH

v_gene: TRBV20-1
abundance: .
j_gene: TRBJ2-1
CDR3aa: SAPKRGVQF

v_gene: TRBV4-1
abundance: .
j_gene: TRBJ2-3
CDR3aa: ASSKGQAGGTDTQY

v_gene: TRBV11-3
abundance: .
j_gene: TRBJ2-1
CDR3aa: ASSQELASKDNEQF

v_gene: TRBV18
abundance: few
j_gene: TRBJ1-1
CDR3aa: ASSRAGGNTEAF

v_gene: TRBV29-1
abundance: .
j_gene: TRBJ2-5
CDR3aa: SARTGTGGFEETQY

v_gene: TRBV15
abundance: once
j_gene: TRBJ2-4
CDR3aa: ATSSRDKGNIQY

v_gene: TRBV11-2
abundance: .
j_gene: TRBJ2-6
CDR3aa: ASSLRQGGANVLT

v_gene: TRBV5-6
abundance: .
j_gene: TRBJ1-6
CDR3aa: ASSLTGDSPLH

v_gene: TRBV27
abundance: .
j_gene: TRBJ1-1
CDR3aa: ASSRLRGAQENTEAF

v_gene: TRBV5-1
abundance: once
j_gene: TRBJ1-2
CDR3aa: ASSWDRGNGYT

v_gene: TRBV2
abundance: .
j_gene: TRBJ2-1
CDR3aa: ASRNRDLTYNEQF

v_gene: TRBV7-6
abundance: .
j_gene: TRBJ2-5
CDR3aa: ASSLLWSPEGGETQY

v_gene: TRBV12-2
abundance: .
j_gene: TRBJ1-4
CDR3aa: ARKLGVDEKLF

v_gene: TRBV19
abundance: once
j_gene: TRBJ2-2
CDR3aa: ASSIRTGGGHGELF

v_gene: TRBV5-1
abundance: .
j_gene: TRBJ2-3
CDR3aa: ASSIGQGADTQY

v_gene: TRBV19
abundance: .
j_gene: TRBJ1-6
CDR3aa: ASNSGNAYNSPLH

v_gene: TRBV5-1
abundance: .
j_gene: TRBJ2-3
CDR3aa: ASSLTRNTQY

v_gene: TRBV7-3
abundance: .
j_gene: TRBJ2-1
CDR3aa: ASSFKGVYDYNEQF

v_gene: TRBV3-1/TRBV3-2
abundance: .
j_gene: TRBJ2-1
CDR3aa: ASSQGKPSNEQF

v_gene: TRBV19
abundance: .
j_gene: TRBJ1-1
CDR3aa: ASSPLGGINTEAF

v_gene: TRBV5-1
abundance: .
j_gene: TRBJ2-3
CDR3aa: ASSFIGTGYTDTQY

v_gene: TRBV6-6
abundance: .
j_gene: TRBJ1-1
CDR3aa: ASSLQATEAF

v_gene: TRBV21-1
abundance: .
j_gene: TRBJ1-5
CDR3aa: ASSKVSGEGQPQH

v_gene: TRBV5-1
abundance: .
j_gene: TRBJ1-6
CDR3aa: ASSPRGGAYNSPLH

v_gene: TRBV29-1
abundance: .
j_gene: TRBJ1-3
CDR3aa: SVVTGTNSGNTIY

v_gene: TRBV9
abundance: .
j_gene: TRBJ1-2
CDR3aa: ASSVEAEYYYGYT

v_gene: TRBV6-5
abundance: .
j_gene: TRBJ1-5
CDR3aa: ATQGFGNQPQH

v_gene: TRBV19
abundance: .
j_gene: TRBJ1-1
CDR3aa: ASSAVHVGSTEAF

v_gene: TRBV15
abundance: once
j_gene: TRBJ2-7
CDR3aa: ATSRVLTGTYEQY